The rows below give T cell receptor beta chains drawn from one sample of a study of identical twins. TCRdb used MiXCR to reprocess the 5' RACE reads, holding one entry per CDR3 protein. The sample includes a few hundred thousand distinct CDR3 sequences, 20% to 30% of them seen just once. In addition, the sample was reused for a study of T cells expressing NK-cell markers.

The sequencing input was CD4+ T cells sorted from blood. All receptors come from a woman younger than 30 in good health. CDR3s include the opening cysteine and the closing phenylalanine or tryptophan. The order of the fields is CDR3 DNA, CDR3 protein, V gene, CDR3 length, clone size, J gene, D gene. D genes are given only for firm matches. Clone size is given for some rows only: seen once, a few or many times, or a class if the clone is expanded.

CDR3 DNA: TGTGCCATCGCCCGAGCTAAGACTAGCGGGGGATACAATGAGCAGTTCTTC
CDR3 protein: CAIARAKTSGGYNEQFF
V gene: TRBV10-3
CDR3 length: 17
clone size: -
J gene: TRBJ2-1
D gene: TRBD2

CDR3 DNA: TGTGCCAGCAGCGCCCTTACAGGGGAGAACACTGAAGCTTTCTTT
CDR3 protein: CASSALTGENTEAFF
V gene: TRBV9
CDR3 length: 15
clone size: -
J gene: TRBJ1-1
D gene: TRBD1

CDR3 DNA: TGTGCCAGCAGCTACACAGGGGGCACAGATACGCAGTATTTT
CDR3 protein: CASSYTGGTDTQYF
V gene: TRBV7-9
CDR3 length: 14
clone size: -
J gene: TRBJ2-3
D gene: TRBD1

CDR3 DNA: TGTGCCAGCAAGTGGTACAGCAATCAGCCCCAGCATTTT
CDR3 protein: CASKWYSNQPQHF
V gene: TRBV6-2/TRBV6-3
CDR3 length: 13
clone size: few
J gene: TRBJ1-5
D gene: -

CDR3 DNA: TGCAGTGCTATTCCTCCTAGCTCCTACGAGCAGTACTTC
CDR3 protein: CSAIPPSSYEQYF
V gene: TRBV20-1
CDR3 length: 13
clone size: once
J gene: TRBJ2-7
D gene: -

CDR3 DNA: TGCGCCAGCTACGGGACTAGCGGGAGCAATGAGCAGTTCTTC
CDR3 protein: CASYGTSGSNEQFF
V gene: TRBV5-1
CDR3 length: 14
clone size: few
J gene: TRBJ2-1
D gene: TRBD2

CDR3 DNA: TGTGCCAGCAGTCGTCCCTCCGGACTAGCGGATTTCTTGAGCTCCTACAATGAGCAGTTCTTC
CDR3 protein: CASSRPSGLADFLSSYNEQFF
V gene: TRBV6-2/TRBV6-3
CDR3 length: 21
clone size: -
J gene: TRBJ2-1
D gene: TRBD2

CDR3 DNA: TGTGCCAGCAGCGCGGGCGGCGGGGAGGGGGAGACCCAGTACTTC
CDR3 protein: CASSAGGGEGETQYF
V gene: TRBV7-2
CDR3 length: 15
clone size: -
J gene: TRBJ2-5
D gene: TRBD2

CDR3 DNA: TGTGCCAGCAGCCGCACCCGACCCAGGGGTTCCGGGGGGACCCAGTACTTC
CDR3 protein: CASSRTRPRGSGGTQYF
V gene: TRBV7-2
CDR3 length: 17
clone size: -
J gene: TRBJ2-5
D gene: -

CDR3 DNA: TGTGCCAGCAGCTTAGGGGGACTAGCGGGAAACGAGCAGTACTTC
CDR3 protein: CASSLGGLAGNEQYF
V gene: TRBV7-9
CDR3 length: 15
clone size: -
J gene: TRBJ2-7
D gene: TRBD2

CDR3 DNA: TGTGCCAGCAGTCGTACAGCGGGAGATAATTCACCCCTCCACTTT
CDR3 protein: CASSRTAGDNSPLHF
V gene: TRBV25-1
CDR3 length: 15
clone size: few
J gene: TRBJ1-6
D gene: -

CDR3 DNA: TGCAGCGTTGAGGGGGGACTAGCGGGAAATTTTCGGGTCACAGATACGCAGTATTTT
CDR3 protein: CSVEGGLAGNFRVTDTQYF
V gene: TRBV29-1
CDR3 length: 19
clone size: -
J gene: TRBJ2-3
D gene: TRBD2

CDR3 DNA: TGCGCCAGCAGTGACGGACAGCATTACCAAGAGACCCAGTACTTC
CDR3 protein: CASSDGQHYQETQYF
V gene: TRBV10-1
CDR3 length: 15
clone size: few
J gene: TRBJ2-5
D gene: -

CDR3 DNA: TGTGCCAGCAGTAAACGGGACAATCAGCCCCAGCATTTT
CDR3 protein: CASSKRDNQPQHF
V gene: TRBV12-3/TRBV12-4
CDR3 length: 13
clone size: few
J gene: TRBJ1-5
D gene: -

CDR3 DNA: TGTGCCAGCACCACAACTGTACTTTACAATGAGCAGTTCTTC
CDR3 protein: CASTTTVLYNEQFF
V gene: TRBV12-3/TRBV12-4
CDR3 length: 14
clone size: -
J gene: TRBJ2-1
D gene: -

CDR3 DNA: TGCAGTGCTAGAGCAGGTTCCAGTGAGCAGTTCTTC
CDR3 protein: CSARAGSSEQFF
V gene: TRBV20-1
CDR3 length: 12
clone size: -
J gene: TRBJ2-1
D gene: -

CDR3 DNA: TGCAGTGCCGGAACCGGGACCATCTACAATGAGCAGTTCTTC
CDR3 protein: CSAGTGTIYNEQFF
V gene: TRBV20-1
CDR3 length: 14
clone size: few
J gene: TRBJ2-1
D gene: -

CDR3 DNA: TGCAGCGCCTCGACTCAGTTCCAAGAGACCCAGTACTTC
CDR3 protein: CSASTQFQETQYF
V gene: TRBV29-1
CDR3 length: 13
clone size: -
J gene: TRBJ2-5
D gene: -

CDR3 DNA: TGTGCCATCAGGGGGACTAGCTCCTACGAGCAGTACTTC
CDR3 protein: CAIRGTSSYEQYF
V gene: TRBV10-3
CDR3 length: 13
clone size: -
J gene: TRBJ2-7
D gene: TRBD2

CDR3 DNA: TGCGCCAGCAGCGATCGCTACAATAACCCATACAATGAGCAGTTCTTC
CDR3 protein: CASSDRYNNPYNEQFF
V gene: TRBV4-3
CDR3 length: 16
clone size: -
J gene: TRBJ2-1
D gene: -

CDR3 DNA: TGCGCCAGCAGCTTGTTGGGCAGGGCGGGAGAAAAACTGTTTTTT
CDR3 protein: CASSLLGRAGEKLFF
V gene: TRBV5-1
CDR3 length: 15
clone size: many
J gene: TRBJ1-4
D gene: -

CDR3 DNA: TGTGCCAGCAGCTCTCGAAAGTCCTACAATGAGCAGTTCTTC
CDR3 protein: CASSSRKSYNEQFF
V gene: TRBV28
CDR3 length: 14
clone size: -
J gene: TRBJ2-1
D gene: -

CDR3 DNA: TGTGCCAGCAGCCCCGTCAGAGGTATGTCCAATGAGCAGTTCTTC
CDR3 protein: CASSPVRGMSNEQFF
V gene: TRBV7-2
CDR3 length: 15
clone size: -
J gene: TRBJ2-1
D gene: -

CDR3 DNA: TGTGCCAGCAGCTTAACGGGCGCAACCTCCGGGGAGCTGTTTTTT
CDR3 protein: CASSLTGATSGELFF
V gene: TRBV7-3
CDR3 length: 15
clone size: -
J gene: TRBJ2-2
D gene: -

CDR3 DNA: TGTGCCAGTGAGGGCGGGAGATCCGGGTCCCATGAGCAGTTCTTC
CDR3 protein: CASEGGRSGSHEQFF
V gene: TRBV19
CDR3 length: 15
clone size: few
J gene: TRBJ2-1
D gene: TRBD2

CDR3 DNA: TGTGCCAGCACCCAAAGGGACACGGACTATGGCTACACCTTC
CDR3 protein: CASTQRDTDYGYTF
V gene: TRBV6-1
CDR3 length: 14
clone size: -
J gene: TRBJ1-2
D gene: -

CDR3 DNA: TGTGCCAGCAGCCAAGGAGAATACTCTGGGGCCAACGTCCTGACTTTC
CDR3 protein: CASSQGEYSGANVLTF
V gene: TRBV3-1
CDR3 length: 16
clone size: -
J gene: TRBJ2-6
D gene: -

CDR3 DNA: TGTGCCACCAGCAGAGGTCCGGGACAGGGGGTCTACGAGCAGTACTTC
CDR3 protein: CATSRGPGQGVYEQYF
V gene: TRBV15
CDR3 length: 16
clone size: -
J gene: TRBJ2-7
D gene: TRBD1

CDR3 DNA: TGCAGTGTTCGGGGGGGCGGGAGAAAGTTCGGTGAGCAGTTCTTC
CDR3 protein: CSVRGGGRKFGEQFF
V gene: TRBV20-1
CDR3 length: 15
clone size: few
J gene: TRBJ2-1
D gene: TRBD2

CDR3 DNA: TGTGCCAGCAGTTGGCGCGGGACAGGGGGATATGGCTACACCTTC
CDR3 protein: CASSWRGTGGYGYTF
V gene: TRBV6-5
CDR3 length: 15
clone size: -
J gene: TRBJ1-2
D gene: TRBD1

CDR3 DNA: TGTGCCAGCAGCCCGCACAGGGGAGCAGATACGCAGTATTTT
CDR3 protein: CASSPHRGADTQYF
V gene: TRBV7-2
CDR3 length: 14
clone size: few
J gene: TRBJ2-3
D gene: TRBD1

CDR3 DNA: TGTGCCAGCAGCGTAACGGGGGAACGAGAGACCCAGTACTTC
CDR3 protein: CASSVTGERETQYF
V gene: TRBV9
CDR3 length: 14
clone size: -
J gene: TRBJ2-5
D gene: -

CDR3 DNA: TGCGCCAGCAGCTTGGACGAGGGGCGGTATGGCTACACCTTC
CDR3 protein: CASSLDEGRYGYTF
V gene: TRBV5-1
CDR3 length: 14
clone size: few
J gene: TRBJ1-2
D gene: -

CDR3 DNA: TGTGCCAGCAGCTTAGGGGCTCATGAGCAGTTCTTC
CDR3 protein: CASSLGAHEQFF
V gene: TRBV9
CDR3 length: 12
clone size: -
J gene: TRBJ2-1
D gene: -

CDR3 DNA: TGTGCCAGCAGCCGTGGCCCCCGGACTAGCGGCTACGAGCAGTACTTC
CDR3 protein: CASSRGPRTSGYEQYF
V gene: TRBV14
CDR3 length: 16
clone size: -
J gene: TRBJ2-7
D gene: TRBD2

CDR3 DNA: TGTGCCAGCAGTGGTACGCAGTATTTT
CDR3 protein: CASSGTQYF
V gene: TRBV6-1
CDR3 length: 9
clone size: -
J gene: TRBJ2-3
D gene: -

CDR3 DNA: TGTGCCAGCAGTAAACTAGCTTCAAACTCCTACAATGAGCAGTTCTTC
CDR3 protein: CASSKLASNSYNEQFF
V gene: TRBV7-3
CDR3 length: 16
clone size: few
J gene: TRBJ2-1
D gene: -

CDR3 DNA: TGTGCCAGCCGGGACAGGGGTGAGCAGTACTTC
CDR3 protein: CASRDRGEQYF
V gene: TRBV6-6
CDR3 length: 11
clone size: many
J gene: TRBJ2-7
D gene: TRBD1

CDR3 DNA: TGTGCCAGCGGGGGGTACTACGAGCAGTACTTC
CDR3 protein: CASGGYYEQYF
V gene: TRBV12-3/TRBV12-4
CDR3 length: 11
clone size: few
J gene: TRBJ2-7
D gene: -